This is a list of T cell receptor beta chains from one sample in a study of T cells after yellow fever vaccination. TCRdb fed the 5' RACE reads into MiXCR, producing one record per CDR3 protein. Found here are 450,000 to 600,000 distinct CDR3 sequences, about a sixth of them singletons; the top ten hold about 18%. Sequenced here: PBMCs, sampled 5 to 6 days after the first yellow fever vaccination. These receptors came from a man between 18 and 35 years old who received the YFV17D yellow fever vaccine. CDR3s include the opening cysteine and the closing phenylalanine or tryptophan. Part of the rows lack a size; the others show once, few, many or a class for expanded clones.

V: TRBV4-2
size: once
CDR3: CASSQKGITQKRSETQYF

V: TRBV5-1
size: few
CDR3: CASSQTDLETQYF

V: TRBV5-5
size: NA
CDR3: CASSLLVLNTEAFF

V: TRBV20-1
size: NA
CDR3: CSALGLSSSYNEQFF

V: TRBV11-3
size: NA
CDR3: CASRPSESIVAFF

V: TRBV19
size: NA
CDR3: CATSQGAQPQHF

V: TRBV11-2
size: NA
CDR3: CASSYYRGLSGELFF

V: TRBV7-9
size: NA
CDR3: CASRLDRERDTQYF

V: TRBV28
size: few
CDR3: CASLTLAGAYNEQFF

V: TRBV12-3/TRBV12-4
size: NA
CDR3: CASRSRPPGELFF